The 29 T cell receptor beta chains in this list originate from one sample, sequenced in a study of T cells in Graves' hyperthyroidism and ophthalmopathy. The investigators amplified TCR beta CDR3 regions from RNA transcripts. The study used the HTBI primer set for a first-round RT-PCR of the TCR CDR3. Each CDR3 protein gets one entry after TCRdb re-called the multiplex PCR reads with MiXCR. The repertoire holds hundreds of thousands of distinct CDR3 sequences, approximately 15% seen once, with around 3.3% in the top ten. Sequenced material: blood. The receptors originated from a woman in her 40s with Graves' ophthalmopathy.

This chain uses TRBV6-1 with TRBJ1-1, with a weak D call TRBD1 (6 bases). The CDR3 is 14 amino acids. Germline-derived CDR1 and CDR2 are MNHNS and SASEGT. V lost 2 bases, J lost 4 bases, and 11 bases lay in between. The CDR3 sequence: CASSERGGGTEAFF. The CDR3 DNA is TGTGCCAGCAGTGAACGAGGGGGTGGCACTGAAGCTTTCTTT.

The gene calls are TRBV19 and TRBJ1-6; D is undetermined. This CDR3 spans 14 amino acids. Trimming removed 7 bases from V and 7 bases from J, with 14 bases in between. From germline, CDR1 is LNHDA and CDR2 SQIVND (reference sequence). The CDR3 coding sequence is TGTGCCAGTAAGGAGGGCTCGATGAATTCACCCCTCCACTTT. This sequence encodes CASKEGSMNSPLHF. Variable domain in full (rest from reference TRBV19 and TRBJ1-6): DGGITQSPKYLFRKEGQNVTLSCEQNLNHDAMYWYRQDPGQGLRLIYYSQIVNDFQKGDIAEGYSVSREKKESFPLTVTSAQKNPTAFYLCASKEGSMNSPLHFGNGTRLTVT.

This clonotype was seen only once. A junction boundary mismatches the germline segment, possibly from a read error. The CDR3 spells CASSAQDSTNEKPFF. The CDR3 nucleotides are TGTGCCAGCAGTGCTCAGGACTCGACTAATGAAAAACCGTTTTTT. The V and J genes are TRBV6-1 and TRBJ1-4; no clear D gene. CDR3 length equals 15 residues. Per the germline V gene, CDR1 is MNHNS and CDR2 is SASEGT.

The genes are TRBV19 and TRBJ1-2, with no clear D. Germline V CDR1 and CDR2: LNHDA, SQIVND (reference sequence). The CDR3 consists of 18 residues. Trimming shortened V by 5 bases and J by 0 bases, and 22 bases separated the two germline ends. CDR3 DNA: TGTGCCAGTAGTCCCCGTTTGCAGCGGCTCTTAGCTAACTATGGCTACACCTTC. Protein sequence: CASSPRLQRLLANYGYTF. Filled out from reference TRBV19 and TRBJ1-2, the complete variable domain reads DGGITQSPKYLFRKEGQNVTLSCEQNLNHDAMYWYRQDPGQGLRLIYYSQIVNDFQKGDIAEGYSVSREKKESFPLTVTSAQKNPTAFYLCASSPRLQRLLANYGYTFGSGTRLTVV.

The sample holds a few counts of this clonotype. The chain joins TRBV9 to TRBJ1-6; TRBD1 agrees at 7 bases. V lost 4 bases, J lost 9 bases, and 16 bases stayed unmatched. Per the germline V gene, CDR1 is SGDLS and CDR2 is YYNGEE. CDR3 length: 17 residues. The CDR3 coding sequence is TGTGCCAGCAGCCTCCATGATGGAGGGGGCGAAGGTTCACCCCTCCACTTT. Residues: CASSLHDGGGEGSPLHF. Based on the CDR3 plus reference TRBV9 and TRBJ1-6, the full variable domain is DSGVTQTPKHLITATGQRVTLRCSPRSGDLSVYWYQQSLDQGLQFLIQYYNGEERAKGNILERFSAQQFPDLHSELNLSSLELGDSALYFCASSLHDGGGEGSPLHFGNGTRLTVT.

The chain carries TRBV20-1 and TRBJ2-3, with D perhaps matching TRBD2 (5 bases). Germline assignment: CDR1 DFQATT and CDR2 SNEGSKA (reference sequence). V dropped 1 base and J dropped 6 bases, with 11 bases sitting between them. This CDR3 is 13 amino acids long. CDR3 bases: TGCAGTGCTAGAGCGGGGAATATGGATACGCAGTATTTT. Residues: CSARAGNMDTQYF.

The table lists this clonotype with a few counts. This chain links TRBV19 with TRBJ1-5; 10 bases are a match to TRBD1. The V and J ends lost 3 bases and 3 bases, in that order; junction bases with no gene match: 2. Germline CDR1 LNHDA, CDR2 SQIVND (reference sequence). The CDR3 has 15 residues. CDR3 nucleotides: TGTGCCAGTAGTATGGGACAGGGGATCAATCAGCCCCAGCATTTT. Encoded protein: CASSMGQGINQPQHF.

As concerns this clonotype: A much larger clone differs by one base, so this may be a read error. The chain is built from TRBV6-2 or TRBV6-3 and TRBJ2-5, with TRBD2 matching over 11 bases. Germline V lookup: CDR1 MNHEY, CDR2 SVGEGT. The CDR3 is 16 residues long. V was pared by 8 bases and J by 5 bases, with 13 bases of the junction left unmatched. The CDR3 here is CASSTSGREPWETQYF. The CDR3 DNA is TGTGCCAGCTCCACTAGCGGGAGAGAACCATGGGAGACCCAGTACTTC.

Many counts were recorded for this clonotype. CDR3 sequence (DNA): TGTGCCAGCTCCCCACGGAGAGAGAACGAGCAGTACTTC. Translating gives CASSPRRENEQYF. This sequence joins TRBV6-1 and TRBJ2-7; D not certain. V was shortened by 8 bases and J by 5 bases, with 16 bases between the two germline ends. The CDR3 length is 13 residues. Germline lookup yields CDR1 MNHNS and CDR2 SASEGT.

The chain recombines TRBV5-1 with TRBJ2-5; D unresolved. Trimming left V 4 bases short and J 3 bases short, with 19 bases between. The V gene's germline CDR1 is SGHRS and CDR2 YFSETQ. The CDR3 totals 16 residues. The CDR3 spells CASSLGWLKLEETQYF. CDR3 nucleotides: TGCGCCAGCAGCCTGGGGTGGCTAAAGCTAGAAGAGACCCAGTACTTC.

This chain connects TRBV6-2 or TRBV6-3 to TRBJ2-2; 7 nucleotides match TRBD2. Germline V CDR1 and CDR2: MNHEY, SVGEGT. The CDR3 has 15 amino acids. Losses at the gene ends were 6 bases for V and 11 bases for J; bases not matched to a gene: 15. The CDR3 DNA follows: TGTGCCAGCAGCCCGGCCTCCACGGGACTACGAGAGCTGTTTTTT. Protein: CASSPASTGLRELFF.

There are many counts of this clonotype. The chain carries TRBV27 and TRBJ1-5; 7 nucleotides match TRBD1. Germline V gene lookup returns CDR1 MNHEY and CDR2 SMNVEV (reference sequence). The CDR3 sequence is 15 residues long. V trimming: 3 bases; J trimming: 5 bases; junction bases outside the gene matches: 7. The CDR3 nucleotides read TGTGCCAGCAGTTTGACAGGGACCTTTCATCAGCCCCAGCATTTT. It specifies CASSLTGTFHQPQHF.

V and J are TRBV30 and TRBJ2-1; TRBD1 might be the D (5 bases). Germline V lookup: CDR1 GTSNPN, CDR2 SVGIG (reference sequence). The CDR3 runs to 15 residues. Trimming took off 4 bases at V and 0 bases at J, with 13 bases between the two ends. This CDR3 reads CAWNKPGNSYNEQFF. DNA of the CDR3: TGTGCCTGGAATAAACCAGGGAACTCCTACAATGAGCAGTTCTTC. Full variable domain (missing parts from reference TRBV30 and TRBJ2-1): SQTIHQWPATLVQPVGSPLSLECTVEGTSNPNLYWYRQAAGRGLQLLFYSVGIGQISSEVPQNLSASRPQDRQFILSSKKLLLSDSGFYLCAWNKPGNSYNEQFFGPGTRLTVL.

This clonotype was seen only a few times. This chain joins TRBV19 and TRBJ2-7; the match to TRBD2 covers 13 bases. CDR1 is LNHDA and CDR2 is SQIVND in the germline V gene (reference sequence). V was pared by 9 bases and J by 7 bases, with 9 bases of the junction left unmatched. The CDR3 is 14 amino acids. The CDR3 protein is CASKSGTSGMEQYF. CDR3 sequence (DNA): TGTGCCAGCAAATCGGGGACTAGCGGGATGGAGCAGTACTTC.

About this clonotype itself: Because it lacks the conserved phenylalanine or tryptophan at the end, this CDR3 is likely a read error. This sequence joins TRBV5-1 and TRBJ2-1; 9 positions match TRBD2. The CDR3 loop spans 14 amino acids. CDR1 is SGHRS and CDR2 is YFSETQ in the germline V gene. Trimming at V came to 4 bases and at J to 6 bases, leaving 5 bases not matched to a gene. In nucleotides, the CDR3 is TGCGCCAGCAGCCCTGGCGGGAGGGTCAATGAGCAGTTCTCC. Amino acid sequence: CASSPGGRVNEQFS.

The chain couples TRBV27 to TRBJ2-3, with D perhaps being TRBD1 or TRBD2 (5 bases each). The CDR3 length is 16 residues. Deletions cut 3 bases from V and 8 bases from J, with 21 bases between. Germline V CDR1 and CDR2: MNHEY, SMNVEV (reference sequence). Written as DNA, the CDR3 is TGTGCCAGCAGTTTCGGACACACGTACGGAGGTTTTACGCAGTATTTT. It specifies CASSFGHTYGGFTQYF.

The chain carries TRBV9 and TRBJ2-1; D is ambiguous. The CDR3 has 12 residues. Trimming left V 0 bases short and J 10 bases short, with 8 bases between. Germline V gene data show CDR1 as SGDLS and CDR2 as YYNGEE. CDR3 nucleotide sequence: TGTGCCAGCAGCGTAGAAAAAGGGGAGCAGTTCTTC. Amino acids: CASSVEKGEQFF.

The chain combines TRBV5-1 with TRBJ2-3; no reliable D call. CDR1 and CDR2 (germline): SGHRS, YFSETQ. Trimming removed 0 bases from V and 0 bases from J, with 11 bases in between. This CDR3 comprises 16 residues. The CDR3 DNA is TGCGCCAGCAGCTTGGCAAAACAGAGTAGCACAGATACGCAGTATTTT. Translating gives CASSLAKQSSTDTQYF.

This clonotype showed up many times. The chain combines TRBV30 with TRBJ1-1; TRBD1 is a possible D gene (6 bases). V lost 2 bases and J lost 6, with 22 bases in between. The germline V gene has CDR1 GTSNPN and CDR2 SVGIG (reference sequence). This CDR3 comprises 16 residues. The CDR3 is CAWSPARGGRIAEAFF. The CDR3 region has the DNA TGTGCCTGGAGTCCAGCTAGGGGGGGGCGCATCGCTGAAGCTTTCTTT. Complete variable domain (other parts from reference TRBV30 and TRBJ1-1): SQTIHQWPATLVQPVGSPLSLECTVEGTSNPNLYWYRQAAGRGLQLLFYSVGIGQISSEVPQNLSASRPQDRQFILSSKKLLLSDSGFYLCAWSPARGGRIAEAFFGQGTRLTVV.

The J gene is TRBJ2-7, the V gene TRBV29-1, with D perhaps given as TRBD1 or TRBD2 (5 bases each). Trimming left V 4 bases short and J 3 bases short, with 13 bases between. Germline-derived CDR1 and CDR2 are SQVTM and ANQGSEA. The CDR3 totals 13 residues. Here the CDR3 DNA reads TGCAGCGTTGCGAGGGGCGGAGACTACGAGCAGTACTTC. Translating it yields CSVARGGDYEQYF.

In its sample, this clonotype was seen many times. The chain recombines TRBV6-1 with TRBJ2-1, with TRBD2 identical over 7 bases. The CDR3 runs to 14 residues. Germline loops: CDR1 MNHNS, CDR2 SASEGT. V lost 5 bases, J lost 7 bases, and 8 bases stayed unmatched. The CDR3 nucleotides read TGTGCCAGCAGTTCGCGGGAGAGCCGGAATGAGCAGTTCTTC. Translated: CASSSRESRNEQFF.

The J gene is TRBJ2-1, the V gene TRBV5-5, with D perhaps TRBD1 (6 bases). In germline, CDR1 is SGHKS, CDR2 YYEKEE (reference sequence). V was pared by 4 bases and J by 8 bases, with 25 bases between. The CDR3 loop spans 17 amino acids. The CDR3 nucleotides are TGTGCCAGCAGCCAGGGGTTATGGGTGGGCCCCGCGGATGAGCAGTTCTTC. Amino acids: CASSQGLWVGPADEQFF. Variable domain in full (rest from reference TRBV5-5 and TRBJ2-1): DAGVTQSPTHLIKTRGQQVTLRCSPISGHKSVSWYQQVLGQGPQFIFQYYEKEERGRGNFPDRFSARQFPNYSSELNVNALLLGDSALYLCASSQGLWVGPADEQFFGPGTRLTVL.

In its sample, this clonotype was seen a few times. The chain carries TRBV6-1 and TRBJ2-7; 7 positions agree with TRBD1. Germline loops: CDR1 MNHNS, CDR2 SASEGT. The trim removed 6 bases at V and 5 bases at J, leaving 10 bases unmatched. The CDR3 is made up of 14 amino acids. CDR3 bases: TGTGCCAGCAGGCCGACAGGGTTGATGAACGAGCAGTACTTC. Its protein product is CASRPTGLMNEQYF.

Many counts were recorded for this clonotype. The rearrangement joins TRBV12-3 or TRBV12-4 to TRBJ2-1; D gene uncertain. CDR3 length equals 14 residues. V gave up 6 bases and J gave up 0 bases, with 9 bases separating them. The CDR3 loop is CASSDSVSYNEQFF. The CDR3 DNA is TGTGCCAGCAGCGACTCCGTCTCCTACAATGAGCAGTTCTTC.

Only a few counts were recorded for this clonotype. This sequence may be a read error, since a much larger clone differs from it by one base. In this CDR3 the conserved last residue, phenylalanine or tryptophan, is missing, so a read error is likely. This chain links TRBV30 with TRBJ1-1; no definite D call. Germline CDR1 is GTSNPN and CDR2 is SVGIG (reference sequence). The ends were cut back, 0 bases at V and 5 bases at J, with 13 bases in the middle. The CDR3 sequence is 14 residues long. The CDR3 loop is CAWSVNVGWTEAFL. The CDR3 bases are TGTGCCTGGAGTGTTAACGTAGGGTGGACTGAAGCTTTCCTT.

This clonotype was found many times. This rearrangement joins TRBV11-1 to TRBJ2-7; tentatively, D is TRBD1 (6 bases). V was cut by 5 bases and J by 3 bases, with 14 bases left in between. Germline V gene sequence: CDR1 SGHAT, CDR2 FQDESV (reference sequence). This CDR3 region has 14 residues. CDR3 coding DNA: TGTGCCAGCAGCCAGAGTCACAGGGACTACGAGCAGTACTTC. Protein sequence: CASSQSHRDYEQYF.

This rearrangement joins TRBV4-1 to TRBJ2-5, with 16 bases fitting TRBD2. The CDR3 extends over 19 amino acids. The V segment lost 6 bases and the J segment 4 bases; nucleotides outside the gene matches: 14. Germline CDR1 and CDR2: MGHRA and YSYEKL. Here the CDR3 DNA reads TGCGCCAGCAGACCGGGACTAGCGGGAGGGCCGTTTTTGCTAGAGACCCAGTACTTC. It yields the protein CASRPGLAGGPFLLETQYF.

The CDR3 region has the DNA TGTGCCAGCAGCTTACAGGGCGGTAATAATTCACCCCTCCACTTT. Amino acids: CASSLQGGNNSPLHF. The chain recombines TRBV5-6 with TRBJ1-6; possibly TRBD1 for D (6 bases). The CDR3 length is 15 residues. The germline V gene has CDR1 SGHDT and CDR2 YYEEEE. V was trimmed by 2 bases and J by 5 bases, leaving 11 bases between them.

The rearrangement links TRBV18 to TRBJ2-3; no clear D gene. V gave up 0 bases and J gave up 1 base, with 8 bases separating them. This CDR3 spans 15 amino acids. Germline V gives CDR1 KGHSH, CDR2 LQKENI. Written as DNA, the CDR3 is TGTGCCAGCTCACCACCCGGGTGGGGCACAGATACGCAGTATTTT. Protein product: CASSPPGWGTDTQYF.